One sample yielded the 14 T cell receptor beta chains listed below, sequenced in a study of regulatory T cells in long-lasting Graves disease. Arm-PCR of CDR3 regions and iRepertoire HTBI primers were used to build TCR beta libraries. TCRdb called the multiplex PCR reads again in MiXCR, with one record for every CDR3 protein. The data show hundreds of thousands of distinct CDR3 sequences, 20% to 25% seen once. As for time point: persistent/refractory GD, antithyroid drugs over 5 years with positive TRAb. Extracted RNA from PBMCs served as the source of the TCR library. The sequencing here drew on peripheral blood mononuclear cells (PBMCs), taken when the disease was refractory, from a patient treated with antithyroid drugs. The receptors were sampled from a female donor with Graves disease.

Concerning this clonotype itself: A read error is possible here, since a much larger clone lies one base away. The CDR3 here is CASSRGTDGPYEQYF. CDR3 DNA: TGTGCCAGCAGCCGAGGGACAGATGGTCCCTACGAGCAGTACTTC. The chain employs TRBV5-6 and TRBJ2-7, with TRBD1 matching 7 bases. Germline CDR1 is SGHDT and CDR2 is YYEEEE. This CDR3 spans 15 amino acids. V lost 4 bases to trimming and J lost 2 bases; unmatched junction nucleotides: 9.

This chain joins TRBV3-1 and TRBJ2-5, with 12 bases aligning to TRBD1. The ends lost 3 bases at V and 4 bases at J; junction bases unmatched: 6. Germline loops: CDR1 LGHDT, CDR2 YNNKEL (reference sequence). The CDR3 totals 16 residues. The CDR3 nucleotides read TGTGCCAGCAGCCATGTCCGGGACAGGGGGCGAGAGACCCAGTACTTC. This codes for CASSHVRDRGRETQYF.

Many counts were recorded for this clonotype. The rearrangement joins TRBV3-1 to TRBJ1-1; D is perhaps TRBD1 (6 bases). The CDR3 covers 14 residues. With 2 bases removed from V and 6 bases from J, the gap between germline ends came to 13 bases. From germline, CDR1 is LGHDT and CDR2 YNNKEL (reference sequence). The CDR3 region is CASSQSPEGAEAFF. DNA of the CDR3: TGTGCCAGCAGCCAATCCCCGGAGGGGGCTGAAGCTTTCTTT.

This clonotype occurred many times. The J gene is TRBJ1-1, the V gene TRBV24-1; D is undetermined. Germline CDR1 KGHDR, CDR2 SFDVKD. CDR3 length: 16 amino acids. Trimming took off 4 bases at V and 5 bases at J, with 19 bases between the two ends. The CDR3 DNA reads TGTGCCACCAGTGACAATCACGGGAGCGGAGGAACTGAAGCTTTCTTT. Its translation: CATSDNHGSGGTEAFF.

This clonotype came up many times. The chain is built from TRBV12-3 or TRBV12-4 and TRBJ1-2; unclear D gene. CDR3 length: 10 residues. Trimming cost V 8 bases and J 5 bases, with 6 bases left between them. The CDR3 nucleotides are TGTGCCAGCGGAAGTTATGGCTACACCTTC. Protein product: CASGSYGYTF.

The sample holds a few counts of this clonotype. The V and J genes are TRBV29-1 and TRBJ2-7; maybe TRBD1 (6 bases). Deletions cut 4 bases from V and 5 bases from J, with 24 bases between. The germline gives CDR1 SQVTM, CDR2 ANQGSEA. The CDR3 is 16 residues long. In nucleotides, the CDR3 is TGCAGCGTTGTTCAGGGGATCGGCAGGGGCTACCACGAGCAGTACTTC. This translates into CSVVQGIGRGYHEQYF.

This clonotype was seen many times. The chain uses TRBV7-2 and TRBJ1-4; tentatively, D is TRBD1 (5 bases). V lost 8 bases and J 7 bases, leaving 17 bases between the germline ends. CDR1 is SGHTA and CDR2 is FQGNSA in the germline V gene. This CDR3 is built from 14 residues. The DNA for the CDR3 is TGTGCCAGCTTGGAGGGACCCGGTCGTGAAAAACTGTTTTTT. It codes for CASLEGPGREKLFF. Combining the CDR3 with reference TRBV7-2 and TRBJ1-4 gives the whole variable domain GAGVSQSPSNKVTEKGKDVELRCDPISGHTALYWYRQSLGQGLEFLIYFQGNSAPDKSGLPSDRFSAERTGGSVSTLTIQRTQQEDSAVYLCASLEGPGREKLFFGSGTQLSVL.

Of note for this clonotype: A read error is possible here, since a much larger clone lies one base away. The V and J genes are TRBV29-1 and TRBJ2-5, with TRBD2 matching 10 bases. This CDR3 has 14 residues. V lost 4 bases, J lost 5 bases, and 7 bases stayed unmatched. Germline CDR1 reads SQVTM; CDR2 reads ANQGSEA. CDR3 in amino acids: CSVGGEAGGETQYF. CDR3 sequence (DNA): TGCAGCGTTGGAGGAGAAGCGGGAGGGGAGACCCAGTACTTC.

This clonotype occurred many times. The chain uses TRBV9 and TRBJ2-6, with 9 bases lining up with TRBD1. The CDR3 sequence is 15 residues long. Trimming removed 3 bases from V and 2 bases from J; junction bases left unmatched: 0. CDR1 is SGDLS, CDR2 YYNGEE, per germline. The CDR3 nucleotides read TGTGCCAGCAGCGGACAGGGGGCTGGGGCCAACGTCCTGACTTTC. This sequence encodes CASSGQGAGANVLTF.

This clonotype was picked up many times. This chain links TRBV6-1 with TRBJ2-2; 8 bases match TRBD1. Germline V lookup: CDR1 MNHNS, CDR2 SASEGT. This CDR3 has 15 amino acids. V was clipped by 5 bases and J by 4 bases; unmatched bases: 6. The CDR3 DNA reads as TGTGCCAGCAGTCGGACAGGGTTGGGCACCGGGGAGCTGTTTTTT. This encodes CASSRTGLGTGELFF.

Only a few counts were recorded for this clonotype. The CDR3 ends on some other residue instead of the conserved phenylalanine or tryptophan, so this is likely a read error. The rearrangement joins TRBV12-3 or TRBV12-4 to TRBJ1-5; TRBD1 matches at 7 bases. Germline trimming cut 8 bases from V and 7 bases from J; bases unmatched to any gene: 11. The length of the CDR3 is 14 residues. As DNA, the CDR3 is TGTGCCAGCGCGAAACAGGGGCTTCGGCAGCCCCAGCATCTT. Encoded protein: CASAKQGLRQPQHL.

The chain joins TRBV9 to TRBJ2-5; D gene uncertain. Germline-derived CDR1 and CDR2 are SGDLS and YYNGEE. With 0 bases removed from V and 1 base from J, the gap between germline ends came to 10 bases. CDR3 length: 15 amino acids. The CDR3 region is CASSVEAGLQETQYF. The CDR3 nucleotides read TGTGCCAGCAGCGTAGAGGCCGGGCTCCAAGAGACCCAGTACTTC.

The genes are TRBV28 and TRBJ2-1, with TRBD2 matching 9 bases. The CDR3 extends over 17 amino acids. V shed 4 bases, J shed 7 bases, and the junction held 14 bases outside the gene matches. Germline assignment: CDR1 MDHEN and CDR2 SYDVKM. This chain's CDR3 is CASSSTMRGGIENEQFF. CDR3 DNA sequence: TGTGCCAGCAGTTCCACCATGCGGGGGGGCATTGAGAATGAGCAGTTCTTC.

The chain has TRBV6-1 and TRBJ2-7, with 7 bases identical to TRBD1. Germline assignment: CDR1 MNHNS and CDR2 SASEGT. The CDR3 spans 18 residues. Unmatched junction bases numbered 18, after V lost 4 bases and J lost 3 bases. CDR3 region: CASSGPSSTGFSYYEQYF. CDR3 nucleotide sequence: TGTGCCAGCAGTGGTCCCTCATCGACAGGGTTCAGCTACTACGAGCAGTACTTC.